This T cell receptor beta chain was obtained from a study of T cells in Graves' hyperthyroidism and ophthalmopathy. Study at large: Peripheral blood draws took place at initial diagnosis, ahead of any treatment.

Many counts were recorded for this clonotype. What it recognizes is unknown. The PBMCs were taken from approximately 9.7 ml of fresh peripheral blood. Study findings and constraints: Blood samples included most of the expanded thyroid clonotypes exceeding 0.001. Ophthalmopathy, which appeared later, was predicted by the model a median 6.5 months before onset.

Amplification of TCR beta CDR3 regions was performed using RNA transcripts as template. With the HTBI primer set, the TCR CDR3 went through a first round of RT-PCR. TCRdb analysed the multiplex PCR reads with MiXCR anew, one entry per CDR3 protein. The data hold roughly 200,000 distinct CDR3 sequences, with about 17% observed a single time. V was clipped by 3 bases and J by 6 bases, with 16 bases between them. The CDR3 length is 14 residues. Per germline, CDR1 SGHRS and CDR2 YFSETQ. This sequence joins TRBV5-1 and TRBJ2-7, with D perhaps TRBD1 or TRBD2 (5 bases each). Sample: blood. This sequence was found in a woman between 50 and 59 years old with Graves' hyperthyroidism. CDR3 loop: CASSSLGTGSEQYF. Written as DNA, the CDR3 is TGCGCCAGCAGCTCACTCGGGACGGGCTCCGAGCAGTACTTC. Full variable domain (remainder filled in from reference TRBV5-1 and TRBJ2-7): KAGVTQTPRYLIKTRGQQVTLSCSPISGHRSVSWYQQTPGQGLQFLFEYFSETQRNKGNFPGRFSGRQFSNSRSEMNVSTLELGDSALYLCASSSLGTGSEQYFGPGTRLTVT.